This TCR beta chain is drawn from a study of T cell responses to AZD1222 COVID-19 vaccine. Data came from immunoSEQ multiplex PCR; TCRdb stores just in-frame clones and leaves some out. The sample lists over 95,000 clones; approximately 90% were seen once. A word on this clone: Antigen: not known.

Study-level results: Only a handful of individuals given AZD1222 were seropositive at baseline. There were mostly white British donors and more females than males, and clonal diversity was possibly underestimated. Unmutated variant regions are reportedly the target of nearly half of TCRs that are spike-specific. Researchers report vaccine-associated CD4 TCRs spanning spike, with dominance at 160-218 and 743-854.

V lost 3 bases, J lost 5 bases, and 11 bases lay in between. The CDR3 runs to 14 residues. Germline CDR1 and CDR2: SGHTS and YDEGEE. This chain joins TRBV5-8 and TRBJ1-4, with D tentatively TRBD1 (5 bases). The specimen comprised peripheral blood, sampled on day 0 of AZD1222 vaccination. The source of this sequence is an adult in good health. The CDR3 DNA reads as TGTGCCAGCAGCTCAACGGGACCCAATGAAAAACTGTTTTTT. This translates into CASSSTGPNEKLFF.